The 32 T cell receptor beta chains below all came from one sample that was sequenced in a study of spatial heterogeneity in lung cancer. Overall study findings and caveats: How many expanded intratumoral alpha and beta TCRs were present tracked the tumor mutation count, which was a count of nonsynonymous mutations.

Their recognized antigens are unknown. Documented time point: sample taken at primary tumor resection. Each CDR3 protein is one row after TCRdb ran MiXCR on the 5' RACE reads. In the table there are about 3,100 distinct CDR3 sequences, roughly 10% of which are singletons. The input for sequencing was lung tumor tissue, taken at surgery. Every receptor here comes from a male donor with early-stage non-small cell lung cancer.

This clonotype is large (0.1 to 1%) in the sample. This chain uses TRBV20-1 with TRBJ2-7, with D unclear. The CDR3 has 14 residues. Deletions cut 1 base from V and 3 bases from J, with 13 bases between. In germline, CDR1 is DFQATT, CDR2 SNEGSKA (reference sequence). DNA for the CDR3: TGCAGTGCTAGAGGTCGGAACATGGTCTACGAGCAGTACTTC. Its translation: CSARGRNMVYEQYF.

By sample share, this clonotype is medium-sized (0.01 to 0.1%). V is TRBV28 and J is TRBJ2-7; possibly TRBD2 for D (5 bases). Deletions cut 3 bases from V and 2 bases from J, with 14 bases between. The length of the CDR3 is 15 residues. Germline V gene sequence: CDR1 MDHEN, CDR2 SYDVKM. The CDR3 DNA sequence: TGTGCCAGCAGTTTGGCGTCTTCCGGGACCTACGAGCAGTACTTC. The encoded protein is CASSLASSGTYEQYF.

This clonotype is categorized as medium-sized. This chain links TRBV10-3 with TRBJ1-5; D call uncertain. This CDR3 contains 14 residues. Germline-derived CDR1 and CDR2 are ENHRY and SYGVKD. Trimming left V 0 bases short and J 7 bases short, with 10 bases between. CDR3 region: CAISESAERQPQHF. The CDR3 DNA reads as TGTGCCATCAGTGAGTCCGCGGAAAGGCAGCCCCAGCATTTT.

This clonotype was observed a few times. The chain links TRBV27 to TRBJ1-4, with unresolved D. The V end lost 5 bases, the J end lost 10 bases, and 11 bases lay between the germline ends. This CDR3 has 12 residues. The V gene's germline CDR1 is MNHEY and CDR2 SMNVEV (reference sequence). This CDR3 reads CASSMFGRKLFF. The CDR3 region has the DNA TGTGCCAGCAGTATGTTCGGGAGAAAACTGTTTTTT.

Within the sample, this clonotype is medium-sized (0.01 to 0.1%). The chain carries TRBV7-3 and TRBJ2-1; 12 nucleotides align to TRBD2. J lost 9 bases, V lost 4 bases, and 10 bases had no gene match. Germline CDR1 SGHTA, CDR2 FQGTGA. CDR3 length equals 16 residues. CDR3 amino acids: CASSSPTSGSRGEQFF. The CDR3 DNA reads as TGTGCCAGCAGCTCCCCGACTAGCGGGAGTCGTGGTGAGCAGTTCTTC.

The CDR3 sequence is CASSQESGAGANVLTF. The CDR3 DNA reads as TGCGCCAGCAGCCAAGAGTCCGGCGCTGGGGCCAACGTCCTGACTTTC. This sequence joins TRBV4-3 and TRBJ2-6; D is unresolved. Per the germline V gene, CDR1 is LGHNA and CDR2 is YSLEER. Trimming stripped 0 bases from V and 2 bases from J, with 8 bases between. CDR3 length: 16 amino acids.

This clonotype rates as medium-sized. This chain joins TRBV4-3 and TRBJ1-6; 11 positions match TRBD1. Germline lookup yields CDR1 LGHNA and CDR2 YSLEER. This CDR3 contains 16 residues. The V gene end was trimmed by 0 bases and the J gene end by 9 bases; junction bases not matched to a gene: 4. In DNA form, the CDR3 reads TGCGCCAGCAGCCAAGAGGCCGGGACAGGGGGTTCACCCCTCCACTTT. Amino acids: CASSQEAGTGGSPLHF.

This clonotype rates as medium-sized. In nucleotides, the CDR3 is TGTGCCAGTACCCTTGGCGGGACAGGGCCCTACGAGCAGTACTTC. Encoded protein: CASTLGGTGPYEQYF. The rearrangement joins TRBV19 to TRBJ2-7; 9 positions match TRBD1. J gave up 2 bases and V 7 bases, and 9 bases lay outside the gene matches. The length of the CDR3 is 15 residues. Germline V gene lookup returns CDR1 LNHDA and CDR2 SQIVND (reference sequence).

V usage is TRBV5-4 and J usage is TRBJ2-3; possible D gene TRBD1, 6 bases. Deletions cut 0 bases from V and 4 bases from J, with 15 bases between. Looked up from germline, CDR1 is SGHNT and CDR2 is YYREEE (reference sequence). The CDR3 is 16 residues long. The CDR3 is CASSLEPDRSADTQYF. CDR3 nucleotide sequence: TGTGCCAGCAGCTTGGAGCCAGACAGGAGCGCAGATACGCAGTATTTT.

The sample holds one count of this clonotype. The chain recombines TRBV5-1 with TRBJ2-5; a weak D match, TRBD2 (5 bases). This CDR3 spans 14 amino acids. Trimming stripped 4 bases from V and 2 bases from J, with 12 bases between. The germline V gene has CDR1 SGHRS and CDR2 YFSETQ. The DNA of the CDR3 is TGCGCCAGCAGCCCACTAGAGATACAAGAGACCCAGTACTTC. Protein product: CASSPLEIQETQYF.

By share, this clonotype counts as medium-sized. The rearrangement links TRBV3-1 to TRBJ1-1; the D is unclear. Trimming removed 0 bases at V and 6 bases at J, with 11 bases between. In germline, CDR1 is LGHDT, CDR2 YNNKEL (reference sequence). The CDR3 runs to 14 residues. For the CDR3, the DNA is TGTGCCAGCAGCCAAGAAGAATTACACCCTGAAGCTTTCTTT. Protein sequence: CASSQEELHPEAFF.

This clonotype rates as medium-sized. V gene TRBV6-2 or TRBV6-3 combines with J gene TRBJ2-1, with 10 bases identical to TRBD2. The germline V gene has CDR1 MNHEY and CDR2 SVGEGT. The CDR3 spans 16 residues. J gave up 6 bases and V 6 bases, and 11 bases lay outside the gene matches. The CDR3 here is CASSPIAGGAFNEQFF. CDR3 bases: TGTGCCAGCAGCCCCATAGCGGGGGGAGCTTTCAATGAGCAGTTCTTC.

Judged by abundance, this clonotype is medium-sized (0.01 to 0.1%). The chain carries TRBV24-1 and TRBJ1-3, with D perhaps matching TRBD1 (6 bases). Trimming cost V 4 bases and J 3 bases, with 9 bases left between them. The CDR3 covers 14 residues. CDR1 KGHDR and CDR2 SFDVKD come from the germline V gene. The CDR3 nucleotides read TGTGCCACCAGTGAGGGGGGCTTTGGAAACACCATATATTTT. It codes for CATSEGGFGNTIYF.

This clonotype is termed medium-sized. V and J are TRBV7-2 and TRBJ2-4; D uncertain. Germline lookup yields CDR1 SGHTA and CDR2 FQGNSA. Between the trimmed V and J ends, which lost 5 bases and 4 bases, there was a span of 18 bases. The CDR3 is made up of 16 amino acids. CDR3 residues: CASSTEAWQPKNIQYF. CDR3 bases: TGTGCCAGCAGCACCGAGGCGTGGCAGCCGAAAAACATTCAGTACTTC.

In this sample, this clonotype is medium-sized. This sequence joins TRBV29-1 and TRBJ2-7; tentative D call: TRBD2 (6 bases). Germline lookup yields CDR1 SQVTM and CDR2 ANQGSEA. V lost 3 bases, J lost 3 bases, and 12 bases lay in between. The CDR3 sequence is 13 residues long. Here the CDR3 DNA reads TGCAGCGTTGAGGAAGCGGGCCGCTACGAGCAGTACTTC. This gives the protein CSVEEAGRYEQYF.

By sample fraction, this clonotype is medium-sized. The chain carries TRBV11-2 and TRBJ2-7; either TRBD1 or TRBD2 may fit D (5 bases each). Per germline, CDR1 SGHAT and CDR2 FQNNGV. The V gene lost 3 bases and the J gene lost 4 bases, with 16 bases spanning the gap. The CDR3 sequence is 15 residues long. The CDR3 bases are TGTGCCAGCAGCTTCAGTCTCGGGACGGCGTACGAGCAGTACTTC. Amino acid sequence: CASSFSLGTAYEQYF. The complete variable domain, with remaining parts taken from reference TRBV11-2 and TRBJ2-7, reads EAGVAQSPRYKIIEKRQSVAFWCNPISGHATLYWYQQILGQGPKLLIQFQNNGVVDDSQLPKDRFSAERLKGVDSTLKIQPAKLEDSAVYLCASSFSLGTAYEQYFGPGTRLTVT.

In this sample, this clonotype is medium-sized. CDR3 nucleotides: TGTGCCAGCAGCCTGAGTCCCGGGGAGCTGTTTTTT. It encodes CASSLSPGELFF. J is TRBJ2-2 and V is TRBV7-8; D uncertain. There are 12 residues in the CDR3. Trimming shortened V by 5 bases and J by 6 bases, and 7 bases separated the two germline ends. The germline V gene has CDR1 SGHVS and CDR2 FQNEAQ. Combining the CDR3 with reference TRBV7-8 and TRBJ2-2 gives the whole variable domain GAGVSQSPRYKVAKRGQDVALRCDPISGHVSLFWYQQALGQGPEFLTYFQNEAQLDKSGLPSDRFFAERPEGSVSTLKIQRTQQEDSAVYLCASSLSPGELFFGEGSRLTVL.

Relative to its sample, this clonotype is medium-sized (0.01 to 0.1%). This chain links TRBV6-5 with TRBJ2-5; TRBD2 might be the D (6 bases). The CDR3 length is 13 residues. V was trimmed by 5 bases and J by 9 bases, leaving 16 bases between them. Looked up from germline, CDR1 is MNHEY and CDR2 is SVGAGI. CDR3 in amino acids: CASSPSGLAAQYF. DNA for the CDR3: TGTGCCAGCAGTCCGAGCGGGCTGGCGGCCCAGTACTTC.

By proportion, this clonotype is medium-sized. The rearrangement uses TRBV7-2 and TRBJ1-4; the D is unclear. Trimming cost V 5 bases and J 8 bases, with 21 bases left between them. The V gene's germline CDR1 is SGHTA and CDR2 FQGNSA. The CDR3 sequence is 16 residues long. The CDR3 loop is CASSQRLASRREKLFF. The CDR3 coding sequence is TGTGCCAGCAGCCAGCGTTTGGCCTCAAGGCGAGAAAAACTGTTTTTT.

This clonotype was seen repeatedly, ten times or more. The chain carries TRBV28 and TRBJ2-5; possible D gene TRBD1, 5 bases. The length of the CDR3 is 14 residues. V was pared by 3 bases and J by 3 bases, with 11 bases between. CDR1 and CDR2 (germline): MDHEN, SYDVKM. The CDR3, as DNA: TGTGCCAGCAGTTTGATACAGGCAAAAGAGACCCAGTACTTC. Residues: CASSLIQAKETQYF.

This clonotype ranks as medium-sized. This chain links TRBV20-1 with TRBJ1-5; 8 bases are shared with TRBD1. Germline assignment: CDR1 DFQATT and CDR2 SNEGSKA (reference sequence). With 2 bases clipped from V and 4 bases from J, the junction kept 7 bases outside the gene matches. CDR3 length: 15 residues. This CDR3 reads CSARPGQGTNQPQHF. In DNA, the CDR3 is TGCAGTGCTAGACCAGGACAGGGCACAAATCAGCCCCAGCATTTT.

This clonotype is classed as medium-sized. The chain carries TRBV10-2 and TRBJ2-2, with D perhaps assigned TRBD1 or TRBD2 (5 bases each). Germline lookup yields CDR1 WSHSY and CDR2 SAAADI. The CDR3 runs to 15 residues. Deletions cut 6 bases from V and 6 bases from J, with 17 bases between. For the CDR3, the DNA is TGCGCCAGCAGGGTACATGGGGGTAAGCCCGGGGAGCTGTTTTTT. Protein sequence: CASRVHGGKPGELFF.

By frequency in the sample, this clonotype is medium-sized. This chain connects TRBV6-2 or TRBV6-3 to TRBJ2-7; 10 positions agree with TRBD1. The V gene end was trimmed by 7 bases and the J gene end by 7 bases; junction bases not matched to a gene: 13. The CDR3 is made up of 15 amino acids. The germline CDR1 and CDR2 sequences are MNHEY and SVGEGT. The CDR3: CASNDPGQGPREQYF. The DNA for the CDR3 is TGTGCCAGCAATGATCCGGGACAGGGGCCCAGGGAGCAGTACTTC.

This clonotype is labeled as medium-sized (0.01 to 0.1%). The V and J genes are TRBV5-1 and TRBJ2-1; 8 bases fit TRBD2. Germline values: CDR1 SGHRS, CDR2 YFSETQ. V lost 2 bases, J lost 3 bases, and 4 bases stayed unmatched. The CDR3 extends over 15 amino acids. CDR3 bases: TGCGCCAGCAGCTTTAATAGCGGGAACTACAATGAGCAGTTCTTC. This sequence encodes CASSFNSGNYNEQFF.

The chain has TRBV9 and TRBJ1-2; the match to TRBD1 covers 9 bases. Germline V CDR1 and CDR2: SGDLS, YYNGEE. The CDR3 length is 14 residues. V lost 3 bases to trimming and J lost 7 bases; unmatched junction nucleotides: 7. The CDR3 DNA reads TGTGCCAGCAGCGAGAAGACAGGGGGATCTGGCTACACCTTC. Amino acids: CASSEKTGGSGYTF.

This clonotype is medium-sized. The genes are TRBV25-1 and TRBJ2-1, with 10 bases matching TRBD2. Germline trimming cut 4 bases from V and 7 bases from J; bases unmatched to any gene: 10. This CDR3 is 16 amino acids long. Per germline, CDR1 MGHDK and CDR2 SYGVNS. For the CDR3, the DNA is TGTGCCAGCAGTGCTCAAGCGGGGGGGCCTGAGAATGAGCAGTTCTTC. It translates to CASSAQAGGPENEQFF.

The chain is built from TRBV18 and TRBJ2-3; a possible D gene is TRBD1 (6 bases). Germline V gene sequence: CDR1 KGHSH, CDR2 LQKENI. V was clipped by 3 bases and J by 4 bases, with 11 bases between them. There are 14 residues in the CDR3. CDR3 region: CASSPQQGPDTQYF. CDR3 sequence (DNA): TGTGCCAGCTCACCTCAACAGGGTCCAGATACGCAGTATTTT.

By proportion, this clonotype is medium-sized. The chain combines TRBV20-1 with TRBJ2-3; D remains unclear. In germline, CDR1 is DFQATT, CDR2 SNEGSKA (reference sequence). V was cut by 0 bases and J by 6 bases, with 13 bases left in between. The CDR3 runs to 14 residues. In DNA, the CDR3 is TGCAGTGCTAGAGAGGCCATGGGTAAGGATACGCAGTATTTT. Protein: CSAREAMGKDTQYF.

This clonotype is medium-sized by share. The CDR3 DNA reads TGTGCCAGCAGTTTAGCTACTGAAGCTTTCTTT. Encoded protein: CASSLATEAFF. This sequence joins TRBV28 and TRBJ1-1; D is ambiguous. The CDR3 totals 11 residues. The germline V and J ends were trimmed by 2 bases and 5 bases, with 3 bases remaining between them. The V gene's germline CDR1 is MDHEN and CDR2 SYDVKM. Together with reference TRBV28 and TRBJ1-1, the CDR3 gives the full variable domain: DVKVTQSSRYLVKRTGEKVFLECVQDMDHENMFWYRQDPGLGLRLIYFSYDVKMKEKGDIPEGYSVSREKKERFSLILESASTNQTSMYLCASSLATEAFFGQGTRLTVV.

This clonotype is large in the sample. This chain uses TRBV28 with TRBJ1-4, with TRBD1 identical over 9 bases. The CDR3 length is 14 residues. Germline loops: CDR1 MDHEN, CDR2 SYDVKM. V was pared by 6 bases and J by 8 bases, with 7 bases of the junction left unmatched. The CDR3 reads CASSRGQGREKLFF. DNA for the CDR3: TGTGCCAGCAGCCGCGGACAGGGGAGGGAAAAACTGTTTTTT.

This clonotype is categorized as medium-sized. This chain connects TRBV20-1 to TRBJ1-2; D unresolved. This CDR3 contains 12 residues. Germline V lookup: CDR1 DFQATT, CDR2 SNEGSKA (reference sequence). Trimming removed 0 bases from V and 2 bases from J, with 4 bases in between. The CDR3 nucleotides read TGCAGTGCTAGAGAGGCCAACTATGGCTACACCTTC. Translating gives CSAREANYGYTF.

This clonotype is labeled as medium-sized. This chain uses TRBV5-6 with TRBJ2-7, with TRBD2 matching 14 bases. The CDR3 sequence is 14 residues long. Germline values: CDR1 SGHDT, CDR2 YYEEEE. V trimming: 4 bases; J trimming: 8 bases; junction bases outside the gene matches: 5. CDR3 nucleotides: TGTGCCAGCAGCCAGGGACTAGCGGGGGCCCAGCAGTACTTC. Amino acid sequence: CASSQGLAGAQQYF.